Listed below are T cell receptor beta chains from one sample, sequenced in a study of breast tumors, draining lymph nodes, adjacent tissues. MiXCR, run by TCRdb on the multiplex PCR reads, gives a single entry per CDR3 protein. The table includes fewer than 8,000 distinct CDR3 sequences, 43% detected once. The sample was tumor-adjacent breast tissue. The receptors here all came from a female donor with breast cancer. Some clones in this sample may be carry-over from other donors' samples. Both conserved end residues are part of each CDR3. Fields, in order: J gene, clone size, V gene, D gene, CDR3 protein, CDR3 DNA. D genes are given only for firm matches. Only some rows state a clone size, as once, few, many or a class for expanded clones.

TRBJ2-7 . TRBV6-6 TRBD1 CASSYTGTGHYEQYF TGTGCCAGCAGTTACACAGGGACAGGGCACTACGAGCAGTACTTC
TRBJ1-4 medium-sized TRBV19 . CASSEGGGNEKLFF TGTGCCAGTAGTGAAGGAGGGGGTAATGAAAAACTGTTTTTT
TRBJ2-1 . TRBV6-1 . CASSPGTPLLHEQFF TGTGCCAGCAGCCCCGGGACGCCTCTGTTACATGAGCAGTTCTTC
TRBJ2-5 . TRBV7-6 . CASSFGRQETQYF TGTGCCAGCAGCTTTGGCAGGCAAGAGACCCAGTACTTC
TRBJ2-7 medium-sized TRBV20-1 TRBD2 CSARDRLAVYEQYF TGCAGTGCTAGAGATCGACTAGCGGTCTACGAGCAGTACTTC
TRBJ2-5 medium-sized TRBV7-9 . CASSLIRGAQETQYF TGTGCCAGCAGCTTAATCCGGGGGGCTCAAGAGACCCAGTACTTC
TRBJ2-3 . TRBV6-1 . CASSEGGPTDTQYF TGTGCCAGCAGTGAAGGAGGCCCCACAGATACGCAGTATTTT
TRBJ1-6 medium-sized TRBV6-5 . CASKRDNNPSPLHF TGTGCCAGCAAGAGGGACAACAACCCATCACCCCTCCACTTT
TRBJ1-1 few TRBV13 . CASSLTGQGRKVNTEAFF TGTGCCAGCAGCCTAACGGGTCAGGGGAGGAAGGTGAACACTGAAGCTTTCTTT
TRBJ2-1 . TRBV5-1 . CASKSDLPSDEQFF TGCGCCAGCAAATCGGACCTCCCTAGCGATGAGCAGTTCTTC
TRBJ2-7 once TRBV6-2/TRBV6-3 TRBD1 CASRTGTGFLEQYF TGTGCCAGCAGAACCGGGACAGGGTTCCTCGAGCAGTACTTC
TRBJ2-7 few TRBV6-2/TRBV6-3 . CASTSGYEQYF TGTGCCAGCACCAGCGGTTACGAGCAGTACTTC
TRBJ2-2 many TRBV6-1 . CASREAHNTGELFF TGTGCCAGCAGGGAAGCCCATAACACCGGGGAGCTGTTTTTT
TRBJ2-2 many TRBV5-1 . CASSPDGNTGELFF TGCGCCAGCAGCCCGGACGGGAACACCGGGGAGCTGTTTTTT
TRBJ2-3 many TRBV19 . CASSSRASTDTQYF TGTGCCAGTAGTTCGCGGGCTAGCACAGATACGCAGTATTTT
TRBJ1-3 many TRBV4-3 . CASSQAPSARGNTIYF TGCGCCAGCAGCCAAGCTCCCTCGGCGCGCGGAAACACCATATATTTT
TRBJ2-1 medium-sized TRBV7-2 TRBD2 CASSPTSRGGYNEQFF TGTGCCAGCAGCCCAACTTCCCGGGGAGGGTACAATGAGCAGTTCTTC
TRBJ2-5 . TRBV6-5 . CASSYWQGETQYF TGTGCCAGCAGTTACTGGCAGGGGGAGACCCAGTACTTC
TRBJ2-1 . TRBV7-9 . CASSQTLGNEQFF TGTGCCAGCAGCCAGACGTTGGGGAATGAGCAGTTCTTC
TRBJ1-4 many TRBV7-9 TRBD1 CASSLRDSYGEKLFF TGTGCCAGCAGCTTGAGGGACAGTTACGGTGAAAAACTGTTTTTT
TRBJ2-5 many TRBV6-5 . CASGMGAVETQYF TGTGCCAGCGGCATGGGGGCAGTCGAGACCCAGTACTTC
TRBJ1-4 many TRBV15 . CATSRDRGLPEKLFF TGTGCCACCAGCAGAGATAGGGGACTCCCAGAAAAACTGTTTTTT
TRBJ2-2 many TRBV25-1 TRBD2 CASRLSGRDAGELFF TGTGCCAGCAGGCTTAGCGGGAGGGACGCCGGGGAGCTGTTTTTT
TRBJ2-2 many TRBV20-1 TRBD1 CSARDPGQGNTGELFF TGCAGTGCTAGAGACCCGGGACAGGGGAACACCGGGGAGCTGTTTTTT
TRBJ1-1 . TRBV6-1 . CASSESMNTEAFF TGTGCCAGCAGTGAAAGCATGAACACTGAAGCTTTCTTT
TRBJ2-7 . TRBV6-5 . CASSLQSSYEQYF TGTGCCAGCAGCCTACAAAGCTCCTACGAGCAGTACTTC
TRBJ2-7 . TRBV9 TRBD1 CASSVTGAFHEQYF TGTGCCAGCAGCGTGACAGGGGCTTTCCACGAGCAGTACTTC
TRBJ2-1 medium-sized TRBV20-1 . CSARGSGHSGGEQFF TGCAGTGCTAGAGGATCGGGTCATTCCGGGGGTGAGCAGTTCTTC
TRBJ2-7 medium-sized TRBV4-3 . CASSQDRIWSKKIYEQYF TGCGCCAGCAGCCAAGATAGAATCTGGTCCAAGAAGATCTACGAGCAGTACTTC
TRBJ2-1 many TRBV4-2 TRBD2 CASSQEDRLAGVGEQFF TGTGCCAGCAGCCAAGAGGATAGACTAGCGGGAGTGGGGGAGCAGTTCTTC
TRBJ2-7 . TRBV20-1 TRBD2 CSARDRGSTSGAYEQYF TGCAGTGCTAGAGACAGGGGCTCGACTAGCGGGGCATACGAGCAGTACTTC
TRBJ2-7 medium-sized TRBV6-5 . CASSGTKDSSYEQYF TGTGCCAGCAGTGGGACCAAGGACAGCTCCTACGAGCAGTACTTC
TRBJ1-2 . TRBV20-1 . CSATQGNHYGYTF TGCAGTGCAACCCAGGGCAACCACTATGGCTACACCTTC
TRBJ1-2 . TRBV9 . CASSVGQSYGYTF TGTGCCAGCAGCGTAGGGCAGTCCTATGGCTACACCTTC
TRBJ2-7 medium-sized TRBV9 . CASSVSPGSYEQYF TGTGCCAGCAGCGTAAGCCCCGGATCCTACGAGCAGTACTTC
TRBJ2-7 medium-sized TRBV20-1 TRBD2 CSAPDPGLAVHEQYF TGCAGTGCTCCTGACCCGGGACTAGCGGTCCACGAGCAGTACTTC
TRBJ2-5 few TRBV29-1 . CSVELDRQETQYF TGCAGCGTTGAGCTAGATCGACAAGAGACCCAGTACTTC
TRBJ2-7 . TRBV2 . CASRASGTGHYEQYF TGTGCCAGCCGAGCTAGCGGGACAGGGCACTACGAGCAGTACTTC
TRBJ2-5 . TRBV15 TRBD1 CATSGQGVRETQYF TGTGCCACCAGCGGTCAGGGGGTTCGAGAGACCCAGTACTTC
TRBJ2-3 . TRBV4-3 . CASSQDPRLGTDTQYF TGCGCCAGCAGCCAAGATCCCCGCTTGGGCACAGATACGCAGTATTTT
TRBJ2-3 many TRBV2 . CASSANTRSGDTQYF TGTGCCAGCAGTGCTAACACAAGATCAGGAGATACGCAGTATTTT
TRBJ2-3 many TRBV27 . CASSPFRKGKEYF TGTGCCAGCAGTCCCTTCCGGAAGGGTAAGGAGTATTTT
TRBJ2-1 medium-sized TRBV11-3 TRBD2 CASRASGRAVNEQFF TGTGCCAGCAGAGCTAGCGGGAGGGCCGTGAATGAGCAGTTCTTC
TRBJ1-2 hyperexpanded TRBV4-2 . CASSQDMDNHYGYTF TGTGCCAGCAGCCAAGATATGGACAACCACTATGGCTACACCTTC
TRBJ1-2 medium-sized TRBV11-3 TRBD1 CASSLGQGLTF TGTGCCAGCAGCTTAGGACAGGGACTGACCTTC
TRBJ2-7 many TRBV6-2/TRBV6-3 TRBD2 CASSYRGSFYYEQYF TGTGCCAGCAGTTACCGCGGGAGTTTTTACTACGAGCAGTACTTC
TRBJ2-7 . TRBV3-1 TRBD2 CASSQGSSGAYEQYF TGTGCCAGCAGCCAAGGGTCTAGCGGGGCCTACGAGCAGTACTTC
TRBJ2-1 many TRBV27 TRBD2 CASSLSLADNEQFF TGTGCCAGCAGTTTATCCCTAGCGGACAATGAGCAGTTCTTC
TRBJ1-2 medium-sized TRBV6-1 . CASSEAQAFNYGYTF TGTGCCAGCAGTGAAGCCCAGGCTTTCAACTATGGCTACACCTTC
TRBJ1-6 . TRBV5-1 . CASSLSFSNSPLHF TGCGCCAGCAGCTTGTCATTTTCCAATTCACCCCTCCACTTT
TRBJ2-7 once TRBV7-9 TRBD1 CASSVSGTGVEQYF TGTGCCAGCAGCGTCTCCGGGACAGGGGTTGAGCAGTACTTC
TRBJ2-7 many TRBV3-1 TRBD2 CASSLSGASYEQYF TGTGCCAGCAGCCTCAGCGGGGCTTCCTACGAGCAGTACTTC
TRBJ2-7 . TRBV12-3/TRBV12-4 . CASSSLGEAREQYF TGTGCCAGCAGTTCCTTGGGAGAGGCCCGAGAGCAGTACTTC
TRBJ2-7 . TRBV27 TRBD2 CASSSGTSGPYSEQYF TGTGCCAGCAGTTCCGGGACTAGCGGACCCTACAGCGAGCAGTACTTC